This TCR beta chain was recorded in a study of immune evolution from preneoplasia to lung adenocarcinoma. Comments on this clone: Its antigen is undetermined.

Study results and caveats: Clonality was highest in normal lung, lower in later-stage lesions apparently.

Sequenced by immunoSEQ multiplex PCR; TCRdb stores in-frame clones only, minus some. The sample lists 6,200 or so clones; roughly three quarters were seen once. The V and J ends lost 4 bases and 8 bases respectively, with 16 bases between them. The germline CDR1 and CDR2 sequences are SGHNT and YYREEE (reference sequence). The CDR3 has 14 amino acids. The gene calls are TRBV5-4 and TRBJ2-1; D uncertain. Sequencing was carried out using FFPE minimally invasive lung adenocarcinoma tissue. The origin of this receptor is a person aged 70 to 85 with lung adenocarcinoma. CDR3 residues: CASSPAGLGHEQFF. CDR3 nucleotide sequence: TGTGCCAGCAGCCCCGCCGGGCTGGGCCATGAGCAGTTCTTC.